The sequence of this T cell receptor (beta chain) was determined in a study of shared clonotypes between healthy human individuals. Details on this clone: Its antigen is currently unknown.

This was a deep-level run. Authors' processing steps: ImmunoSEQ only sent back junction sequences with no quality scores, so filtering was done differently. Repertoires were generated with immunoSEQ multiplex PCR, while TCRdb's copy carries only in-frame clones and drops some. That table gives V, J and clone size, and the DNA gave D and trimming. The sample lists around 600,000 clones; around 96% were seen once. CDR3 length: 10 amino acids. The germline V gene has CDR1 MNHNS and CDR2 SASEGT. The V and J ends lost 7 bases and 4 bases respectively, with 2 bases between them. The naive CD8 fraction comprised CD45RO-negative cells positively selected for CCR7 and excluded terminally differentiated effector memory CD45RA+ cells. Study results and caveats: Sampling covered blood only; tissue repertoires likely differ. Among non-shared clonotypes, generation probabilities were lower than among those shared by all four donors.

The sequence was collected from a woman aged 25 to 45 in good health. The chain links TRBV6-1 to TRBJ2-1; D gene uncertain. The material sequenced was naive CD8+ T cells sorted from blood. The CDR3 coding sequence is TGTGCCAGCACATACAATGAGCAGTTCTTC. Encoded protein: CASTYNEQFF.